This is a list of T cell receptor beta chains from one sample in a study of cytomegalovirus exposure and HLA in healthy donors. This table comes from immunoSEQ multiplex PCR, and its TCRdb copy is limited to in-frame clones, with some not included. Among 150,000 to 180,000 clones listed, about 88% were seen once. The sample was PBMCs. The receptors were sampled from a man younger than 30 in good health and CMV-seropositive. The CDR3 runs from the conserved cysteine through the conserved F or W. The D gene is left open where the match is weak. Clone size, where shown, is once, few, many, or a class for clones that have expanded.

J | D | V | size | CDR3 | DNA
TRBJ1-5 | . | TRBV6-5 | . | CASTSSPGWPQHF | TGTGCCAGCACCTCGAGCCCCGGGTGGCCCCAGCATTTT
TRBJ1-1 | TRBD1 | TRBV11-2 | . | CASSLGRQGRAFF | TGTGCCAGCAGCTTAGGCCGACAGGGGCGCGCTTTCTTT
TRBJ2-7 | . | TRBV5-1 | . | CASRSTISYEQYF | TGCGCCAGCAGGTCGACTATTTCCTACGAGCAGTACTTC
TRBJ1-5 | . | TRBV7-8 | . | CASSRSRVRVPGQPQHF | TGTGCCAGCAGCCGGAGTAGGGTGCGGGTTCCGGGTCAGCCCCAGCATTTT
TRBJ1-1 | . | TRBV10-3 | . | CAISSSGGRTNTEAFF | TGTGCCATCAGCTCATCGGGGGGGAGGACGAACACTGAAGCTTTCTTT
TRBJ1-5 | TRBD1 | TRBV7-9 | . | CASSLAAGGNQPQHF | TGTGCCAGCAGCTTAGCCGCAGGGGGGAATCAGCCCCAGCATTTT
TRBJ2-2 | . | TRBV7-2 | . | CASSVDQGTGELFF | TGTGCCAGCAGCGTCGACCAGGGCACCGGGGAGCTGTTTTTT
TRBJ1-1 | TRBD1 | TRBV11-2 | . | CASSPGGTGGSEAFF | TGTGCCAGCAGCCCGGGGGGGACAGGGGGCTCTGAAGCTTTCTTT
TRBJ1-5 | . | TRBV18 | . | CASSPGSYQPQHF | TGTGCCAGCTCACCGGGCAGTTATCAGCCCCAGCATTTT
TRBJ1-5 | . | TRBV2 | . | CVSSRHSNQPQHF | TGTGTCAGCTCAAGACATAGCAATCAGCCCCAGCATTTT
TRBJ2-7 | . | TRBV6-5 | . | CATVRVAGAYEQYF | TGTGCCACCGTGCGGGTCGCTGGGGCCTACGAGCAGTACTTC
TRBJ2-2 | TRBD2 | TRBV6-6 | . | CASRSTSGGNTGELFF | TGTGCCAGCAGATCTACTAGCGGAGGGAACACCGGGGAGCTGTTTTTT
TRBJ1-2 | . | TRBV9 | . | CASSVQGYTYTF | TGTGCCAGCAGCGTCCAGGGTTATACCTACACCTTC
TRBJ1-1 | . | TRBV6-1 | once | CASRPGNTEAFF | TGTGCCAGCAGACCCGGGAACACTGAAGCTTTCTTT
TRBJ2-5 | . | TRBV7-8 | . | CASSPPYSREGETQYF | TGTGCCAGCAGCCCCCCCTACAGCCGGGAAGGAGAGACCCAGTACTTC
TRBJ2-7 | TRBD2 | TRBV7-9 | . | CASSRLAGGAYEQYF | TGTGCCAGCAGCCGGCTAGCGGGAGGTGCGTACGAGCAGTACTTC
TRBJ2-5 | TRBD2 | TRBV9 | . | CASSVAGTSGLQETQYF | TGTGCCAGCAGCGTAGCTGGGACTAGCGGTCTACAAGAGACCCAGTACTTC
TRBJ2-4 | . | TRBV9 | . | CASSPDNGRNIQYF | TGTGCCAGCAGCCCGGACAATGGGCGAAACATTCAGTACTTC
TRBJ2-1 | TRBD2 | TRBV6-4 | once | CASSRLAGHNEQFF | TGTGCCAGCAGTAGACTAGCGGGGCACAATGAGCAGTTCTTC
TRBJ2-3 | . | TRBV7-9 | . | CASSLGEANTDTQYF | TGTGCCAGCAGCTTAGGGGAGGCTAACACAGATACGCAGTATTTT
TRBJ2-3 | . | TRBV9 | . | CASSVVPESTDTQYF | TGTGCCAGCAGCGTAGTCCCCGAGAGCACAGATACGCAGTATTTT
TRBJ2-7 | . | TRBV19 | . | CASSTDSHPYEQYF | TGTGCCAGTAGTACCGACTCTCACCCATACGAGCAGTACTTC
TRBJ2-7 | TRBD1 | TRBV6-5 | . | CASSYGQGAVEQYF | TGTGCCAGCAGTTACGGACAGGGGGCCGTCGAGCAGTACTTC
TRBJ1-1 | . | TRBV28 | once | CASSISSGGEAFF | TGTGCCAGCAGTATATCGTCCGGGGGTGAAGCTTTCTTT
TRBJ1-6 | . | TRBV5-6 | . | CASSSLDRHYNSPLHF | TGTGCCAGCAGCTCCCTTGACAGGCACTATAATTCACCCCTCCACTTT
TRBJ2-7 | TRBD1 | TRBV6-5 | . | CASSPQGDEQYF | TGTGCCAGCAGCCCACAGGGGGACGAGCAGTACTTC
TRBJ2-5 | TRBD2 | TRBV4-3 | . | CASSGLAGEETQYF | TGCGCCAGCAGCGGATTGGCGGGGGAAGAGACCCAGTACTTC
TRBJ2-1 | TRBD2 | TRBV27 | . | CASSFGTSGISSYNEQFF | TGTGCCAGCAGTTTCGGGACTAGCGGGATAAGCTCCTACAATGAGCAGTTCTTC
TRBJ2-7 | TRBD2 | TRBV9 | . | CASSPPRTSGFEQYF | TGTGCCAGCAGCCCACCCCGGACTAGCGGCTTCGAGCAGTACTTC
TRBJ1-3 | . | TRBV6-5 | . | CASSSSPGSGNTIYF | TGTGCCAGCAGTTCATCGCCGGGCTCTGGAAACACCATATATTTT
TRBJ1-3 | TRBD1 | TRBV5-1 | . | CASSPDRAGNTIYF | TGCGCCAGCAGCCCGGACAGGGCTGGAAACACCATATATTTT
TRBJ2-1 | . | TRBV7-3 | few | CASSPDRSEYNEQFF | TGTGCCAGCAGCCCCGACAGGTCTGAGTACAATGAGCAGTTCTTC
TRBJ2-6 | . | TRBV4-3 | . | CASSQDTGSGANVLTF | TGCGCCAGCAGCCAAGATACTGGTTCTGGGGCCAACGTCCTGACTTTC
TRBJ1-1 | TRBD1 | TRBV28 | . | CASSEDRSEAFF | TGTGCCAGCAGTGAGGACAGGTCTGAAGCTTTCTTT
TRBJ2-7 | TRBD1 | TRBV6-5 | . | CASIGGTGSYEQYF | TGTGCCAGCATCGGTGGGACAGGCTCCTACGAGCAGTACTTC
TRBJ2-7 | . | TRBV5-5 | . | CASSSYRVYEQYF | TGTGCCAGCAGCTCATACAGGGTTTACGAGCAGTACTTC
TRBJ1-1 | . | TRBV19 | . | CASSVLGRTEAFF | TGTGCCAGTAGTGTGTTGGGGAGGACTGAAGCTTTCTTT
TRBJ2-1 | TRBD1 | TRBV4-1 | once | CASSGTGGGNEQFF | TGCGCCAGCAGTGGGACAGGTGGGGGGAATGAGCAGTTCTTC
TRBJ1-2 | TRBD1 | TRBV15 | . | CATSRGGQGANYGYTF | TGTGCCACCAGCAGAGGGGGACAGGGGGCTAACTATGGCTACACCTTC
TRBJ2-2 | TRBD2 | TRBV12-5 | few | CASGLSSGSNTGELFF | TGTGCTAGTGGTCTTTCTAGCGGTTCGAACACCGGGGAGCTGTTTTTT
TRBJ1-1 | TRBD1 | TRBV10-1 | . | CASSEADRMNTEAFF | TGCGCCAGCAGTGAAGCGGACAGGATGAACACTGAAGCTTTCTTT
TRBJ2-5 | . | TRBV29-1 | . | CSALEVETQYF | TGCAGCGCCCTGGAGGTGGAGACCCAGTACTTC
TRBJ1-2 | TRBD1 | TRBV12-5 | once | CASGPGTGGTGYTF | TGTGCTAGTGGCCCCGGGACAGGGGGCACTGGCTACACCTTC
TRBJ1-5 | . | TRBV2 | . | CASSEHGGVGQPQHF | TGTGCCAGCAGTGAACATGGGGGGGTCGGGCAGCCCCAGCATTTT
TRBJ1-5 | . | TRBV27 | . | CASSLWGGGQPQHF | TGTGCCAGCAGTTTATGGGGGGGCGGTCAGCCCCAGCATTTT